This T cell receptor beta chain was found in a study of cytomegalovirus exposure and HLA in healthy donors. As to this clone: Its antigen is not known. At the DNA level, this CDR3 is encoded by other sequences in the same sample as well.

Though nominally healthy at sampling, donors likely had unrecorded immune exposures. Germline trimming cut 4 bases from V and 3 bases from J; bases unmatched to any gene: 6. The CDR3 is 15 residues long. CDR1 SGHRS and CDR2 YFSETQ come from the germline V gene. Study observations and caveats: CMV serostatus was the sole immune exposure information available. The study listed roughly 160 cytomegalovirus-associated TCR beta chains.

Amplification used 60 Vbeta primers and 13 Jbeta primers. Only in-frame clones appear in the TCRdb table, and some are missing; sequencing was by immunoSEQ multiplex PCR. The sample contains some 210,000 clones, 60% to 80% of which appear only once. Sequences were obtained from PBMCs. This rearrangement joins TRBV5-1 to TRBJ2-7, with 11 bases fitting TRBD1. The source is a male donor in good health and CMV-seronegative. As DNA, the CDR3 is TGCGCCAGCAGCAAGGGACAGGGGGACCTCTACGAGCAGTACTTC. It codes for CASSKGQGDLYEQYF. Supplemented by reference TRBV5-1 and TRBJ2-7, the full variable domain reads KAGVTQTPRYLIKTRGQQVTLSCSPISGHRSVSWYQQTPGQGLQFLFEYFSETQRNKGNFPGRFSGRQFSNSRSEMNVSTLELGDSALYLCASSKGQGDLYEQYFGPGTRLTVT.